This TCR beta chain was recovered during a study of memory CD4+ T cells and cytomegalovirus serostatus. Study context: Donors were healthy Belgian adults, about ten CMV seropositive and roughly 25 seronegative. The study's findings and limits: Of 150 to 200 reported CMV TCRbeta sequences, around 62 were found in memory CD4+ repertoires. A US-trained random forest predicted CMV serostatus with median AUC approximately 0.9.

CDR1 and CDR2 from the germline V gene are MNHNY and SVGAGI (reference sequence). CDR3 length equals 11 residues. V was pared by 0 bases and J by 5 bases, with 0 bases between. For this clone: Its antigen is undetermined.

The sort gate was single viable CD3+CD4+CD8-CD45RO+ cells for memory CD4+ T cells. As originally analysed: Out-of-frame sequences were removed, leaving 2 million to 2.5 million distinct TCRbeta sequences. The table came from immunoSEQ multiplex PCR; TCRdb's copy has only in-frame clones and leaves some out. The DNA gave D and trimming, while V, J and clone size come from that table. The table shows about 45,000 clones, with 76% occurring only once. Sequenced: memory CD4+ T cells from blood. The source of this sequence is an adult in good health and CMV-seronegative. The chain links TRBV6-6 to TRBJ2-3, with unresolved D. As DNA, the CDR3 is TGTGCCAGCAGTTACTCAGATACGCAGTATTTT. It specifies CASSYSDTQYF.